Included here is one T cell receptor beta chain sequence, with context. Likely a read error: the CDR3 ends without its conserved phenylalanine or tryptophan. Because the CDR3's place on the DNA is in doubt, the DNA is left out and the CDR3 is given as listed by TCRdb. The sample originates from a study of tumor and adjacent non-tumor tissue in lung cancer. No cell sorting was done before RNA was extracted from the tissue. Germline V CDR1 and CDR2: MNHEY, SVGEGT. A total of 13 residues make up the CDR3, ends included. TCRbeta libraries were built with three rounds of nested PCR, modified from ARM-PCR. TCRdb redid the calling of the multiplex PCR reads with MiXCR, one entry per CDR3 protein. Of 65,000 to 90,000 distinct CDR3 sequences in the sample, 80% are singletons; the top ten hold roughly 14%.

Input material: lung tumor tissue. The chain carries TRBV6-2 or TRBV6-3 and TRBJ2-7; TRBD1 is the table's D call, not checked against the DNA. The receptor was isolated from a woman aged 45-60 years with non-small cell lung cancer. The CDR3 loop is CASSSGHRGEQYL.